This T cell receptor beta chain was found in a study of blood T cell repertoires in COVID-19. Study details: Acute and convalescent COVID-19 specimens originated in the United States, Italy and Spain.

TCRdb's table, derived via immunoSEQ multiplex PCR, lists solely in-frame clones and lacks some. Of about 170,000 clones listed, 84% are singletons. CDR1 SGHVS and CDR2 FQNEAQ come from the germline V gene. This CDR3 contains 15 residues. The V segment lost 2 bases and the J segment 0 bases; nucleotides outside the gene matches: 3. Source material: peripheral blood. This TCR was recovered from an elderly woman with COVID-19, enrolled during active disease. V is TRBV7-8 and J is TRBJ2-7; 8 positions match TRBD2. The CDR3 is CASSLTSGLSYEQYF. CDR3 sequence (DNA): TGTGCCAGCAGCTTAACTAGCGGACTCTCCTACGAGCAGTACTTC. The variable domain in full, completed from reference TRBV7-8 and TRBJ2-7, reads GAGVSQSPRYKVAKRGQDVALRCDPISGHVSLFWYQQALGQGPEFLTYFQNEAQLDKSGLPSDRFFAERPEGSVSTLKIQRTQQEDSAVYLCASSLTSGLSYEQYFGPGTRLTVT.